This T cell receptor beta chain comes out of a study of blood T cell repertoires in COVID-19. Overall study context: Sources were T cells, B-cell-depleted T cells, or PBMCs; the material itself was cDNA or gDNA.

Profiled with immunoSEQ multiplex PCR; TCRdb holds only in-frame clones, not every one. The sample has more than 100,000 clones; around 80% are singletons. Germline V CDR1 and CDR2: LNHDA, SQIVND (reference sequence). Trimming took 3 bases from V and 6 from J, leaving 11 bases between them. This CDR3 comprises 13 residues. All enrollees were roughly 18 to 90 years old and from about 25 US areas. Participant-reported clinical history was the basis for cohort assignment. Material: PBMCs or T cells enriched from blood (not recorded which). The receptor was derived from a man aged 35-49 years with acute COVID-19. This chain uses TRBV19 with TRBJ1-2; TRBD1 is a possible D gene (6 bases). CDR3 coding DNA: TGTGCCAGTAGTATTACACAGGGAGATGGCTACACCTTC. This gives the protein CASSITQGDGYTF.